What follows is one T cell receptor beta chain and its context. Combining a sample-barcoded 5' primer with a J-beta primer mix, a second PCR ran for about 6 to 12 cycles. TCRdb passed the 5' RACE reads through MiXCR, listing each CDR3 protein once. The data hold 850,000 to 1,000,000 distinct CDR3 sequences, with around 54% observed a single time. The source of the sample is a study of blood T cells in healthy people across ages. CDR1 and CDR2 (germline): SGHNT, YYREEE (reference sequence). V gave up 4 bases and J gave up 5 bases; unmatched junction bases: 7. This CDR3 is built from 14 residues. Sequences were obtained from blood. The receptor's source is a woman in her sixties in good health. The chain uses TRBV5-4 and TRBJ2-5; 8 positions agree with TRBD2. CDR3 sequence: CASSKREGHETQYF. The CDR3 DNA reads TGTGCCAGCAGCAAACGGGAGGGCCATGAGACCCAGTACTTC.